A selection of T cell receptor beta chains follows, all from one sample in a study of blood T cell repertoires in COVID-19. This table comes from immunoSEQ multiplex PCR, and its TCRdb copy is limited to in-frame clones, with some not included. The table has under 150,000 clones, approximately 88% seen once. Material for sequencing was peripheral blood. These receptors all stem from a human donor in a cohort sampled during active COVID-19. The conserved cysteine and the conserved F or W are not part of the CDR3 here. The order of the fields is V gene, J gene, CDR3 protein.

TRBV18	TRBJ2-7	ASRTGSSYEQY
TRBV2	TRBJ1-3	ASIDRGPGNTIY
TRBV5-6	TRBJ2-7	ASSLGASGAPYEQY
TRBV27	TRBJ1-5	ASSLGQGSNQPQH
TRBV9	TRBJ2-1	ASSVAPSGGAHEQF
TRBV9	TRBJ2-3	ASSGPTSGGYTDTQY
TRBV21-1	TRBJ1-1	ASSKGDREETEAF
TRBV7-9	TRBJ2-3	ASSSLAGGSTDTQY
TRBV2	TRBJ1-1	ARVVETEAF
TRBV5-5	TRBJ2-7	ASSLSGAYEQY
TRBV27	TRBJ2-3	ASGLNADTQY
TRBV6-6	TRBJ2-7	ASSFNTGGLYEQY
TRBV14	TRBJ1-3	ASSQAGSGNTIY
TRBV7-8	TRBJ1-1	ASRLRHQSGAF
TRBV18	TRBJ1-1	ASSSGQIWSEAF
TRBV19	TRBJ1-6	ASSHRDRQNSPLH
TRBV9	TRBJ2-7	ASSVGSDSISYEQY
TRBV27	TRBJ1-1	ASAGGGTEAF
TRBV6-2/TRBV6-3	TRBJ1-5	ASSYSIGAQH
TRBV7-2	TRBJ2-2	ASSPTGVGELF
TRBV4-1	TRBJ2-5	ASSQDNPQGVGETQY
TRBV6-5	TRBJ2-5	ASRPQGGRETQY
TRBV9	TRBJ2-3	ASSGGGPLTDTQY
TRBV3-1/TRBV3-2	TRBJ1-1	ASSQDSKNTEAF
TRBV6-5	TRBJ1-3	ASSRGTSGNTIY
TRBV6-5	TRBJ2-7	ASSYSFQGGQY
TRBV18	TRBJ1-3	ASSRDVLSSGNTIY
TRBV4-3	TRBJ1-2	ASSQDVRTSGYGYT
TRBV7-2	TRBJ2-3	ASSRQTGRRGDTQY
TRBV15	TRBJ1-1	ATMGDRGGTEAF
TRBV7-6	TRBJ2-5	ASSATRGIGETQY
TRBV2	TRBJ2-1	ASGGGPAYNEQF
TRBV27	TRBJ2-7	ASRRGLAGGRTYEQY
TRBV7-2	TRBJ2-2	ASSPNAAGGPGELF
TRBV11-2	TRBJ1-6	ASKQGSVNSPLH
TRBV4-3	TRBJ2-3	ASSQEPSGGTDTQY
TRBV6-1	TRBJ2-7	ASSEGLASYEQY
TRBV27	TRBJ1-2	ASRNDRGANYGYT
TRBV5-1	TRBJ2-3	ASSRQGVRTDTQY
TRBV9	TRBJ2-2	ASSVEGPGLASTGELF
TRBV6-1	TRBJ1-1	ASSESDRVYTEAF
TRBV10-3	TRBJ1-6	AISESVRQQNSPLH
TRBV5-8	TRBJ1-5	ASSLGAYQPQH
TRBV7-9	TRBJ2-1	ASSWGLAYNEQF
TRBV6-5	TRBJ2-5	ASRAGVAETQY
TRBV19	TRBJ2-1	ASSIAINEQF
TRBV7-5	TRBJ2-5	ARSSRTSGGTQSMKETQY
TRBV7-8	TRBJ1-1	ASRGQGGMTEAF
TRBV7-2	TRBJ1-2	ASSSGTGVFYGYT
TRBV6-6	TRBJ2-7	ASRPRTGVYEQY
TRBV6-5	TRBJ2-5	ASSYLQGEMETQY
TRBV5-6	TRBJ1-6	ASSLGGNSPLH